The clone carrying this T cell receptor (beta chain) occurred many times. Its antigen is still unknown. The data stem from a study of T cells in Graves' hyperthyroidism and ophthalmopathy. Amplified regions were TCR beta CDR3 sequences from RNA transcripts. TCR CDR3 underwent first-round RT-PCR with the HTBI primer set. In TCRdb, the multiplex PCR reads were re-called with MiXCR into one record per CDR3 protein. The sample lists some 460,000 distinct CDR3 sequences, less than 20% occurring once. Broader study findings: It was a median about 6 months before onset that the model predicted ophthalmopathy.

Stable hyperthyroidism: no ophthalmopathy progression over 18 months of follow-up. The hyperthyroidism patients had all been newly diagnosed, and their disease duration was under 2 months. Their ages ranged from 18 to 65 years. Germline CDR1 GTSNPN, CDR2 SVGIG (reference sequence). The length of the CDR3 is 14 residues. Trimming took 1 base from V and 1 from J, leaving 10 bases between them. This chain joins TRBV30 and TRBJ1-1; tentatively, D is TRBD1 (5 bases). Source material: blood. This receptor was taken from a woman between 18 and 30 years old with Graves' hyperthyroidism. CDR3 amino acids: CAWSGGVRNTEAFF. DNA for the CDR3: TGTGCCTGGAGTGGGGGGGTACGGAACACTGAAGCTTTCTTT.